Listed below are T cell receptor beta chains from one sample, sequenced in a study of cytomegalovirus exposure and HLA in healthy donors. TCRdb keeps only in-frame clones here, not all; method: immunoSEQ multiplex PCR. The sample lists tens of thousands of clones; over 75% were seen once. Sequencing was performed on PBMCs. These receptors were taken from a male donor in good health and CMV-seropositive. CDR3s include the opening cysteine and the closing phenylalanine or tryptophan. The order of the fields is J gene, clone size, CDR3 length, V gene, D gene, CDR3 protein, CDR3 DNA. The D gene is left open where the match is weak. The size entry is marked missing in some rows and otherwise reads once, few, many or a size class.

>TRBJ2-7|-|15|TRBV30|TRBD1
CAWSVKDRATPEQYF
TGTGCCTGGAGTGTTAAGGACAGGGCGACACCCGAGCAGTACTTC
>TRBJ2-6|medium-sized|17|TRBV19|-
CASSIQGSYSGANVLTF
TGTGCCAGTAGTATCCAGGGGTCCTACTCTGGGGCCAACGTCCTGACTTTC
>TRBJ1-5|-|15|TRBV27|-
CASSTRGRVNQPQHF
TGTGCCAGCAGTACCAGGGGAAGGGTCAATCAGCCCCAGCATTTT
>TRBJ1-2|-|13|TRBV5-4|TRBD1
CASSQDRGYGYTF
TGTGCCAGCAGCCAGGACAGGGGCTATGGCTACACCTTC
>TRBJ1-4|-|16|TRBV18|-
CASSPSIHPGDEKLFF
TGTGCCAGCTCACCGAGTATCCATCCGGGGGATGAAAAACTGTTTTTT
>TRBJ1-2|-|13|TRBV5-4|TRBD1
CASSLSDRAGYTF
TGTGCCAGCAGCTTGTCGGACAGGGCGGGCTACACCTTC
>TRBJ1-1|-|15|TRBV4-3|-
CASSQDLGAMGWAFF
TGCGCCAGCAGCCAAGATCTAGGGGCTATGGGTTGGGCTTTCTTC
>TRBJ1-4|-|14|TRBV28|TRBD1
CASRDGTGKEKLFF
TGTGCCAGCAGGGACGGGACAGGGAAGGAAAAACTGTTTTTT
>TRBJ1-5|-|16|TRBV23-1|-
CASSQGSPGNNQPQHF
TGCGCCAGCAGTCAAGGGAGTCCAGGAAACAATCAGCCCCAGCATTTT
>TRBJ1-2|-|15|TRBV6-1|TRBD1
CASRSDRGRYYGYTF
TGTGCCAGCAGGTCGGACAGGGGACGGTACTATGGCTACACCTTC
>TRBJ2-3|-|18|TRBV10-3|TRBD2
CAISDPAGGFWDTDTQYF
TGTGCCATCAGTGATCCAGCGGGAGGGTTTTGGGACACAGATACGCAGTATTTT
>TRBJ2-1|-|13|TRBV10-3|-
CAHRGSTFNEQFF
TGTGCCCACCGGGGGTCTACTTTCAATGAGCAGTTCTTC
>TRBJ1-1|-|15|TRBV19|TRBD1
CASSFLGQKNTEAFF
TGTGCCAGTAGTTTTTTGGGACAGAAGAACACTGAAGCTTTCTTT
>TRBJ2-1|-|18|TRBV9|TRBD2
CASSVTPTASGRLNEQFF
TGTGCCAGCAGCGTAACGCCCACGGCTAGCGGGAGGTTGAATGAGCAGTTCTTC
>TRBJ2-1|-|11|TRBV4-1|-
CASSRDNEQFF
TGCGCCAGCAGCCGCGACAATGAGCAGTTCTTC
>TRBJ1-2|-|14|TRBV11-2|TRBD1
CASSSGTGAYGYTF
TGTGCCAGCAGCTCCGGGACAGGGGCTTATGGCTACACCTTC
>TRBJ2-3|-|15|TRBV5-1|TRBD2
CASSLTSVQEDTQYF
TGCGCCAGCAGCTTGACTAGCGTACAAGAGGATACGCAGTATTTT
>TRBJ2-3|-|14|TRBV5-1|-
CASSLEHPTDTQYF
TGCGCCAGCAGCTTGGAACACCCCACAGATACGCAGTATTTT
>TRBJ2-7|-|13|TRBV7-9|-
CASSSRYSYEQYF
TGTGCCAGCAGCTCCAGATACTCCTACGAGCAGTACTTC
>TRBJ2-7|-|14|TRBV27|-
CASSSPLRGYEQYF
TGTGCCAGCAGTTCCCCGCTTCGGGGTTACGAGCAGTACTTC
>TRBJ2-7|-|14|TRBV28|TRBD1
CASSRQGATGEQYF
TGTGCCAGCAGTCGACAGGGGGCGACGGGGGAGCAGTACTTC
>TRBJ2-5|few|17|TRBV15|TRBD2
CATSRVGSGRAGETQYF
TGTGCCACCAGCAGAGTCGGAAGCGGGAGGGCCGGGGAGACCCAGTACTTC
>TRBJ1-1|-|16|TRBV5-1|-
CASSLGASPKPTEAFF
TGCGCCAGCAGCTTGGGGGCCAGCCCTAAACCCACTGAAGCTTTCTTT
>TRBJ2-2|-|18|TRBV4-2|TRBD2
CASSQDGSRAGGTGELFF
TGTGCCAGCAGCCAAGATGGGTCGCGAGCGGGAGGTACCGGGGAGCTGTTTTTT
>TRBJ1-4|-|16|TRBV4-2|TRBD1
CASSLFLGQQEEKLFF
TGTGCCAGCAGCCTCTTCCTGGGACAGCAGGAAGAAAAACTGTTTTTT
>TRBJ2-3|-|14|TRBV19|TRBD2
CAVRRTSAPDTQYF
TGTGCCGTGCGACGGACTAGCGCCCCAGATACGCAGTATTTT
>TRBJ2-3|-|12|TRBV29-1|TRBD1
CSLRQGADTQYF
TGCAGCTTACGACAGGGGGCAGATACGCAGTATTTT
>TRBJ2-2|-|17|TRBV7-9|TRBD1
CASSPTGGPYGTGELFF
TGTGCCAGCAGCCCAACAGGGGGCCCTTATGGCACCGGGGAGCTGTTTTTT
>TRBJ2-3|few|16|TRBV4-1|TRBD2
CASSQAPQREMDTQYF
TGCGCCAGCAGCCAAGCCCCTCAGCGGGAGATGGATACGCAGTATTTT
>TRBJ2-6|once|16|TRBV28|-
CASSGGHLSGANVLTF
TGTGCCAGCAGTGGGGGACACCTCTCTGGGGCCAACGTCCTGACTTTC
>TRBJ2-7|-|15|TRBV5-4|TRBD2
CASSGGLAGGYEQYF
TGTGCCAGCAGCGGGGGACTAGCGGGAGGATACGAGCAGTACTTC
>TRBJ2-7|-|15|TRBV5-1|TRBD1
CASSAPGTGSYEQYF
TGCGCCAGCAGCGCCCCCGGGACAGGCTCCTACGAGCAGTACTTC
>TRBJ1-2|-|13|TRBV19|-
CASSTSQVYGYTF
TGTGCCAGTAGTACGAGCCAGGTCTATGGCTACACCTTC
>TRBJ2-7|-|16|TRBV5-1|TRBD1
CASSLLSPGQGAEQYF
TGCGCCAGCAGCTTACTTTCGCCGGGACAGGGCGCCGAGCAGTACTTC
>TRBJ2-1|-|15|TRBV9|-
CASSVGLANHGGQFF
TGTGCCAGCAGCGTAGGTCTAGCGAATCATGGCGGGCAGTTCTTC
>TRBJ2-7|-|16|TRBV11-1|TRBD2
CASSLEGSGRWDEQYF
TGTGCCAGCAGCTTAGAGGGGAGCGGGAGATGGGACGAGCAGTACTTC
>TRBJ1-2|-|15|TRBV7-2|TRBD1
CASSLDRGTVYGYTF
TGTGCCAGCAGCTTAGATCGCGGGACAGTCTATGGCTACACCTTC
>TRBJ1-1|-|15|TRBV18|-
CASSPRPTMNTEAFF
TGTGCCAGCTCACCACGACCGACTATGAACACTGAAGCTTTCTTT
>TRBJ1-1|-|14|TRBV5-6|-
CASSLGVTLSGAFF
TGTGCCAGCAGCTTGGGAGTTACACTATCTGGAGCTTTCTTT
>TRBJ2-1|-|15|TRBV7-9|TRBD2
CASNPLREGYNEQFF
TGTGCCAGCAACCCATTGCGGGAGGGCTACAATGAGCAGTTCTTC